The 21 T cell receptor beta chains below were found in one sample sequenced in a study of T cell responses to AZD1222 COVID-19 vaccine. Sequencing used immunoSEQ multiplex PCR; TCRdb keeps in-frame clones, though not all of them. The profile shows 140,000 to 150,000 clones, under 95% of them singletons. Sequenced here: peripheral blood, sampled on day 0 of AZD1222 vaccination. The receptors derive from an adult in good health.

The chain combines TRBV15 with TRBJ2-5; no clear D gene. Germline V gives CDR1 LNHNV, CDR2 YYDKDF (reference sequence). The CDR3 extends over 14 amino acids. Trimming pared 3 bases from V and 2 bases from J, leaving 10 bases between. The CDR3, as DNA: TGTGCCACCAGCAGGGCCGGGCCACAAGAGACCCAGTACTTC. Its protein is CATSRAGPQETQYF.

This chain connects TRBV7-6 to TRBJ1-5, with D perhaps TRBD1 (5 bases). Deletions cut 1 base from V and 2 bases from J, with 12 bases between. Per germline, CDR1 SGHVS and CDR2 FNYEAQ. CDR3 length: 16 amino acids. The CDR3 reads CASSLDVGGGNQPQHF. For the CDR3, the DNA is TGTGCCAGCAGCTTAGATGTGGGGGGGGGCAATCAGCCCCAGCATTTT. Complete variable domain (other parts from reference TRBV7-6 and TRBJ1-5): GAGVSQSPRYKVTKRGQDVALRCDPISGHVSLYWYRQALGQGPEFLTYFNYEAQQDKSGLPNDRFSAERPEGSISTLTIQRTEQRDSAMYRCASSLDVGGGNQPQHFGDGTRLSIL.

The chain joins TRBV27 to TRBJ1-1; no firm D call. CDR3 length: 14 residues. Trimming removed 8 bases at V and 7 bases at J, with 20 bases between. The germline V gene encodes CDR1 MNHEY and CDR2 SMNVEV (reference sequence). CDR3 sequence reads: CASARGLEAGEAFF. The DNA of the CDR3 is TGTGCCAGCGCGAGAGGATTGGAGGCGGGTGAAGCTTTCTTT.

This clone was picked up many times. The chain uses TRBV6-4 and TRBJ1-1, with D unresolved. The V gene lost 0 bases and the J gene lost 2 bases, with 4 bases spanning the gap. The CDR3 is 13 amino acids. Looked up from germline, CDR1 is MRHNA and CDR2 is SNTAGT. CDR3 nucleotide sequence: TGTGCCAGCAGTGACTCGGACAACACTGAAGCTTTCTTT. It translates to CASSDSDNTEAFF.

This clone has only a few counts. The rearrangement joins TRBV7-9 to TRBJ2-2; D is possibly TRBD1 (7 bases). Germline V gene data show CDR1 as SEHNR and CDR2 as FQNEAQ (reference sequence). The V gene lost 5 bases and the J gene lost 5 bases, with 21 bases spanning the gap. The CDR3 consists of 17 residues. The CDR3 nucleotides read TGTGCCAGCAGCATTAGAACGCCCCAGGGGGGAACCGGGGAGCTGTTTTTT. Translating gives CASSIRTPQGGTGELFF.

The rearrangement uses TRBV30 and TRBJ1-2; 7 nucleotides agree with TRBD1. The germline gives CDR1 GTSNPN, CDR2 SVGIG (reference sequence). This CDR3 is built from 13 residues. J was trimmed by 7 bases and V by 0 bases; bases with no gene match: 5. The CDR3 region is CAWSVGGGGGYTF. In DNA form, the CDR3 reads TGTGCCTGGAGTGTGGGAGGGGGCGGTGGCTACACCTTC. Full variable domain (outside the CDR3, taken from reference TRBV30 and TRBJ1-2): SQTIHQWPATLVQPVGSPLSLECTVEGTSNPNLYWYRQAAGRGLQLLFYSVGIGQISSEVPQNLSASRPQDRQFILSSKKLLLSDSGFYLCAWSVGGGGGYTFGSGTRLTVV.

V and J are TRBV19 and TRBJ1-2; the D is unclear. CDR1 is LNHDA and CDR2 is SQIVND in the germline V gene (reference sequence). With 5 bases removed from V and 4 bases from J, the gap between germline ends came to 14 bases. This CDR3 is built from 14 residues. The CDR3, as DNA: TGTGCCAGTAGTTTATCAGGTTCCCTCTATGGCTACACCTTC. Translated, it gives CASSLSGSLYGYTF.

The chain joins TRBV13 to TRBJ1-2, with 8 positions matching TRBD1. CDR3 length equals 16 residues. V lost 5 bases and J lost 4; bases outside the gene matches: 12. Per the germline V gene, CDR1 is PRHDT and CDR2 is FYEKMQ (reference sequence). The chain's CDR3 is CASSRIKTGVGYGYTF. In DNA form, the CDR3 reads TGTGCCAGCAGCCGAATTAAGACAGGGGTCGGCTATGGCTACACCTTC.

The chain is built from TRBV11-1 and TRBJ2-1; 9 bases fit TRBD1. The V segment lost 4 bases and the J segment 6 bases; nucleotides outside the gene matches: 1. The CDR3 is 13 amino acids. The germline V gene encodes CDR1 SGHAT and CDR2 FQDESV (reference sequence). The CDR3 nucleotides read TGTGCCAGCAGCTGGGACAGGGTCAATGAGCAGTTCTTC. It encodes CASSWDRVNEQFF.

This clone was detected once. CDR3 sequence (DNA): TGTGCCTGGAGCACCCTTGTTCGGCAAAGAAATCAGCCCCAGCATTTT. It is translated as CAWSTLVRQRNQPQHF. The chain links TRBV30 to TRBJ1-5; D unresolved. V was pared by 3 bases and J by 4 bases, with 19 bases between. Germline CDR1 GTSNPN, CDR2 SVGIG (reference sequence). The CDR3 contains 16 residues.

The CDR3 DNA reads TGTGCCAGCAGTGAATATGGCAGGGGGAAACCTGAAGCTTTCTTT. Protein sequence: CASSEYGRGKPEAFF. The chain uses TRBV25-1 and TRBJ1-1; 7 bases map to TRBD1. CDR1 MGHDK and CDR2 SYGVNS come from the germline V gene. The length of the CDR3 is 15 residues. With 0 bases clipped from V and 6 bases from J, the junction kept 7 bases outside the gene matches.

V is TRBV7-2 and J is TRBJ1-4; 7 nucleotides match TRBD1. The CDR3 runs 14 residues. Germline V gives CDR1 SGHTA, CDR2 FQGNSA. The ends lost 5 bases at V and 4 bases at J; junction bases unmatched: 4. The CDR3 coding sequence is TGTGCCAGCAGCAGGACAGGTCATAATGAAAAACTGTTTTTT. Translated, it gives CASSRTGHNEKLFF.

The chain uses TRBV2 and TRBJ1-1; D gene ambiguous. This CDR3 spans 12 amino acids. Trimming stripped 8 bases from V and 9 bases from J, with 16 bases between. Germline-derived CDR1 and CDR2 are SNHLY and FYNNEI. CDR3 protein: CASLRENLQAFF. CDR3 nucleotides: TGTGCCAGCCTGAGGGAAAATTTACAAGCTTTCTTT.

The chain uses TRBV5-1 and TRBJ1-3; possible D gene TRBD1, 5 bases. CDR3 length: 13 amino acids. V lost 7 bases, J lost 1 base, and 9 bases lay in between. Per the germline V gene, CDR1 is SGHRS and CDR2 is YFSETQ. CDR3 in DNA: TGCGCCAGCTCCGAGGGGTCTGGAAACACCATATATTTT. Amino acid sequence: CASSEGSGNTIYF.

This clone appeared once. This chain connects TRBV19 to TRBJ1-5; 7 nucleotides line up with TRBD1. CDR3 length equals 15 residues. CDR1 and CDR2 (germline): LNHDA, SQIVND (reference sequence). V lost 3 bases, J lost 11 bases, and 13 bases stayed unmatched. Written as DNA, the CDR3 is TGTGCCAGTAGTATTCGGGGGGGGCCCACAGGGGCCCAGCATTTT. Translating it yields CASSIRGGPTGAQHF.

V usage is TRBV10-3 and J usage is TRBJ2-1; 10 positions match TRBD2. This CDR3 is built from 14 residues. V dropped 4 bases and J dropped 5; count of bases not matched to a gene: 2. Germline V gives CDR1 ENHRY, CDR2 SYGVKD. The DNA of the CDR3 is TGTGCCATCAGTGTCCTAGCGGGGGACAATGAGCAGTTCTTC. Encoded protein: CAISVLAGDNEQFF.

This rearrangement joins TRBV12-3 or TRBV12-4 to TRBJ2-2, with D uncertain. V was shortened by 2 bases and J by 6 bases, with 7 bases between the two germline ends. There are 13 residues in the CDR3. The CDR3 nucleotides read TGTGCCAGCAGTTTATGGGGTTCCGGGGAGCTGTTTTTT. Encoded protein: CASSLWGSGELFF.

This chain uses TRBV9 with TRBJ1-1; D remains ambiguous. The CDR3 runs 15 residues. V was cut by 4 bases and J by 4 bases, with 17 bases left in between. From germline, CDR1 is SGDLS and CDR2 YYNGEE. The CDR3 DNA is TGTGCCAGCAGCCTGGAAGTGAGGGTATGCACTGAAGCTTTCTTT. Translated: CASSLEVRVCTEAFF. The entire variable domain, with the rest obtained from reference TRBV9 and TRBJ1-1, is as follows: DSGVTQTPKHLITATGQRVTLRCSPRSGDLSVYWYQQSLDQGLQFLIQYYNGEERAKGNILERFSAQQFPDLHSELNLSSLELGDSALYFCASSLEVRVCTEAFFGQGTRLTVV.

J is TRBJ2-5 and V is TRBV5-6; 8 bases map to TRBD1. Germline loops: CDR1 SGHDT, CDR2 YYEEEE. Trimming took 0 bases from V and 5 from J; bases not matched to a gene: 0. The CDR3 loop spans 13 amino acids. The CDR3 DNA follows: TGTGCCAGCAGCTTGGGACAGGGGGAGACCCAGTACTTC. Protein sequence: CASSLGQGETQYF.

The CDR3 sequence is CASSLGNGYTF. CDR3 DNA sequence: TGTGCCAGCAGTTTGGGAAATGGCTACACCTTC. The genes are TRBV12-3 or TRBV12-4 and TRBJ1-2; no reliable D call. Trimming took off 3 bases at V and 6 bases at J, with 5 bases between the two ends. This CDR3 contains 11 residues.

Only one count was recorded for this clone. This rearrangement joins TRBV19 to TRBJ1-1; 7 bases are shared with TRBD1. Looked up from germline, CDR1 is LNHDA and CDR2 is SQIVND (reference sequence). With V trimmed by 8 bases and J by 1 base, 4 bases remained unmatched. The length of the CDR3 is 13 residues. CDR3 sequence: CASVRQGNTEAFF. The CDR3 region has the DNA TGTGCCAGTGTACGACAGGGGAACACTGAAGCTTTCTTT.